What follows are 3 T cell receptor beta chains derived from one specimen sequenced in a study of identical twins. TCRdb fed the 5' RACE reads into MiXCR, producing one record per CDR3 protein. This table has under 800,000 distinct CDR3 sequences, 20% to 25% appearing once. This sample also appeared in a second study, on T cells expressing NK-cell markers.

The specimen sequenced was PBMCs. Receptors were obtained from a woman aged 18-29 years in good health.

This clonotype was counted a few times. CDR3 in amino acids: CASSQVTRGELFF. DNA of the CDR3: TGCGCCAGCAGCCAAGTAACACGCGGGGAGCTGTTTTTT. The genes are TRBV4-1 and TRBJ2-2; no definite D call. In germline, CDR1 is MGHRA, CDR2 YSYEKL. Trimming removed 1 base at V and 7 bases at J, with 7 bases between. This CDR3 is 13 amino acids long.

This clonotype occurred a few times. This chain links TRBV5-1 with TRBJ2-3; TRBD1 matches at 12 bases. This CDR3 has 18 amino acids. Trimming removed 0 bases from V and 4 bases from J; junction bases left unmatched: 9. The V gene's germline CDR1 is SGHRS and CDR2 YFSETQ. CDR3 nucleotides: TGCGCCAGCAGCTTGGGATCCGGGACAGGGGGCCTAGCAGATACGCAGTATTTT. Translating gives CASSLGSGTGGLADTQYF.

This clonotype was counted ten times or more. J is TRBJ1-5 and V is TRBV29-1; tentatively, D is TRBD1 (5 bases). The CDR3 is made up of 13 amino acids. Germline CDR1 and CDR2: SQVTM and ANQGSEA. Trimming took 2 bases from V and 6 from J, leaving 11 bases between them. The CDR3, as DNA: TGCAGCGTTGAATCGGGGGGAGGTCAGCCCCAGCATTTT. Amino acid sequence: CSVESGGGQPQHF.